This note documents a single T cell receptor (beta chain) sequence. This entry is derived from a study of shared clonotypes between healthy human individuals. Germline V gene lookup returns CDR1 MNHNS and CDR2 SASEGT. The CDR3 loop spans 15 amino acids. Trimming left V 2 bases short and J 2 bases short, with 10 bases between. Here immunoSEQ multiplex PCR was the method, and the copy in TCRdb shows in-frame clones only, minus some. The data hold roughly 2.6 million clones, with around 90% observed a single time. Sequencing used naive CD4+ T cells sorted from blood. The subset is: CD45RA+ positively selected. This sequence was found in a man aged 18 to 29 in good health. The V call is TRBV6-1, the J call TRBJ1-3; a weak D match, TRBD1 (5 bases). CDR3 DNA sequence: TGTGCCAGCAGTGAAAGGGCAGGGACTGGAAACACCATATATTTT. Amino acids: CASSERAGTGNTIYF.